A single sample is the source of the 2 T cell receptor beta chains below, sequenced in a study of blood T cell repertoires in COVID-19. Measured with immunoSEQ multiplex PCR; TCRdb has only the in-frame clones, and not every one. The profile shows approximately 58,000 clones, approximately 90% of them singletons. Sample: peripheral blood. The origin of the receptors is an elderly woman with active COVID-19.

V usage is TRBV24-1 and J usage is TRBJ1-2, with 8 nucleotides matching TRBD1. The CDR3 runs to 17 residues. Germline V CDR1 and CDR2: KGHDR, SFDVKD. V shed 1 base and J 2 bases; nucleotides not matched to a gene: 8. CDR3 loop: CATSDFGQGPNNYGYTF. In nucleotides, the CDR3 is TGTGCCACCAGTGATTTTGGACAGGGACCAAACAACTATGGCTACACCTTC.

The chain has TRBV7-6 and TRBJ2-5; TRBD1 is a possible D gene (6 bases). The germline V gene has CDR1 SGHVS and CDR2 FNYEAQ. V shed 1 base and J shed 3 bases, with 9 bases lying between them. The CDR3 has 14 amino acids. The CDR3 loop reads CASSLGTAKETQYF. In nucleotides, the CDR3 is TGTGCCAGCAGCTTAGGGACAGCCAAAGAGACCCAGTACTTC.